One sample yielded the 21 T cell receptor beta chains listed below, sequenced in a study of PD-L1 blockade in urothelial cancer. Assay used: immunoSEQ multiplex PCR; TCRdb lists only in-frame clones, some missing. Of around 63,000 clones in the sample, approximately 80% were seen once. As to time point: pretreatment peripheral blood. The source was PBMCs, collected around atezolizumab (anti-PD-L1) treatment. These TCRs come from a man between 65 and 85 years old with urothelial cancer.

V and J are TRBV5-1 and TRBJ2-6; possible D gene TRBD1, 5 bases. Per germline, CDR1 SGHRS and CDR2 YFSETQ. The CDR3 has 18 amino acids. With 5 bases removed from V and 7 bases from J, the gap between germline ends came to 25 bases. CDR3 coding DNA: TGCGCCAGCAGTCCCACTGAAACCTTTCTCTGGGGCGCCAACGTCCTGACTTTC. It yields the protein CASSPTETFLWGANVLTF.

The chain employs TRBV5-1 and TRBJ1-1, with D maybe TRBD1 (5 bases). The V end was cut by 0 bases, the J end by 3 bases, with 6 bases between. CDR1 and CDR2 (germline): SGHRS, YFSETQ. The CDR3 length is 13 residues. CDR3 sequence: CASSLATDTEAFF. CDR3 DNA sequence: TGCGCCAGCAGCTTGGCGACAGACACTGAAGCTTTCTTT.

This chain uses TRBV11-2 with TRBJ1-1, with D perhaps matching TRBD1 (5 bases). The germline V and J ends were trimmed by 4 bases and 5 bases, with 11 bases remaining between them. The length of the CDR3 is 13 residues. Germline V gene lookup returns CDR1 SGHAT and CDR2 FQNNGV. The DNA for the CDR3 is TGTGCCAGCAGCTCCGGAGGGGTAACTGAAGCTTTCTTT. Amino acid sequence: CASSSGGVTEAFF.

V gene TRBV7-2 combines with J gene TRBJ2-1, with a tentative D call TRBD1 (6 bases). V lost 5 bases, J lost 5 bases, and 10 bases lay in between. The CDR3 is 13 residues long. CDR1 is SGHTA, CDR2 FQGNSA, per germline. The CDR3 DNA reads TGTGCCAGCAGCAACAGGGTAGACAATGAGCAGTTCTTC. This gives the protein CASSNRVDNEQFF.

This sequence joins TRBV6-5 and TRBJ1-1; weak D call: TRBD1 (5 bases). V shed 7 bases and J shed 4 bases, with 13 bases lying between them. The germline CDR1 and CDR2 sequences are MNHEY and SVGAGI. CDR3 length: 13 amino acids. DNA for the CDR3: TGTGCCAGCACCTTAACGGGGGGCACTGAAGCTTTCTTT. It translates to CASTLTGGTEAFF.

The V call is TRBV25-1, the J call TRBJ2-2, with D possibly TRBD2 on 6 matching bases. The V end lost 5 bases, the J end lost 6 bases, and 16 bases lay between the germline ends. CDR3 length equals 15 residues. In germline, CDR1 is MGHDK, CDR2 SYGVNS. The DNA of the CDR3 is TGTGCCAGCAGTCGGGACTTTACGGTGGCCGGGGAGCTGTTTTTT. This translates into CASSRDFTVAGELFF.

The chain has TRBV19 and TRBJ2-2, with a weak D call TRBD2 (6 bases). V lost 5 bases, J lost 0 bases, and 13 bases lay in between. CDR3 size: 16 residues. Germline CDR1 is LNHDA and CDR2 is SQIVND (reference sequence). Here the CDR3 DNA reads TGTGCCAGTAGTCCCCCGGCTAGCGCGAACACCGGGGAGCTGTTTTTT. Its translation: CASSPPASANTGELFF.

This chain connects TRBV6-6 to TRBJ1-4; D gene uncertain. CDR1 and CDR2 (germline): MNHNY, SVGAGI (reference sequence). The CDR3 totals 13 residues. V was trimmed by 8 bases and J by 8 bases, leaving 15 bases between them. The CDR3 DNA reads as TGTGCCAGCCGAACGTCTGAGTGGGAAAAACTGTTTTTT. Translating it yields CASRTSEWEKLFF.

The rearrangement links TRBV27 to TRBJ2-7; TRBD1 matches 9 bases. The germline V gene encodes CDR1 MNHEY and CDR2 SMNVEV (reference sequence). This CDR3 spans 15 amino acids. Trimming removed 6 bases from V and 2 bases from J; junction bases left unmatched: 8. CDR3 sequence reads: CASSRRDRATYEQYF. The CDR3 nucleotides are TGTGCCAGCAGCCGACGGGACAGGGCCACCTACGAGCAGTACTTC.

This clone was observed a single time. The chain carries TRBV27 and TRBJ2-7; 8 nucleotides align to TRBD2. V lost 0 bases, J lost 9 bases, and 13 bases stayed unmatched. Germline V gives CDR1 MNHEY, CDR2 SMNVEV (reference sequence). The length of the CDR3 is 16 residues. In DNA, the CDR3 is TGTGCCAGCAGTTTATCCGGGAGGGAACTGTTAGGGGTGCAGTACTTC. Protein: CASSLSGRELLGVQYF.

This clone has just a few counts. The chain has TRBV10-3 and TRBJ1-2; tentatively, D is TRBD1 (5 bases). V lost 4 bases, J lost 1 base, and 22 bases lay in between. The CDR3 has 18 residues. Germline assignment: CDR1 ENHRY and CDR2 SYGVKD. CDR3 in amino acids: CAISAFPKGRRDNYGYTF. DNA of the CDR3: TGTGCCATCAGTGCCTTTCCCAAGGGGCGAAGAGATAACTATGGCTACACCTTC.

The chain combines TRBV7-9 with TRBJ2-7; D unclear. Trimming removed 1 base at V and 6 bases at J, with 13 bases between. This CDR3 has 14 residues. Germline CDR1 and CDR2: SEHNR and FQNEAQ (reference sequence). The CDR3 reads CASSLGPPGAEQYF. The CDR3 nucleotides read TGTGCCAGCAGCTTAGGGCCCCCGGGTGCCGAGCAGTACTTC.

V gene TRBV4-3 combines with J gene TRBJ1-2, with D uncertain. The germline V gene has CDR1 LGHNA and CDR2 YSLEER. The CDR3 is made up of 12 amino acids. Trimming left V 0 bases short and J 4 bases short, with 3 bases between. The CDR3 DNA reads TGCGCCAGCAGCCAAGACAGCTATGGCTACACCTTC. This encodes CASSQDSYGYTF.

V usage is TRBV7-3 and J usage is TRBJ1-1, with D tentatively TRBD1 (5 bases). The germline V and J ends were trimmed by 2 bases and 3 bases, with 7 bases remaining between them. The CDR3 runs to 13 residues. Per germline, CDR1 SGHTA and CDR2 FQGTGA. This chain's CDR3 is CASSLSRDTEAFF. For the CDR3, the DNA is TGTGCCAGCAGCTTATCCAGGGACACTGAAGCTTTCTTT.

V gene TRBV6-5 combines with J gene TRBJ1-3; no clear D. Trimming took off 0 bases at V and 4 bases at J, with 7 bases between the two ends. Germline V gene lookup returns CDR1 MNHEY and CDR2 SVGAGI. The CDR3 has 14 amino acids. Here the CDR3 DNA reads TGTGCCAGCAGTTACTCGAAGCTAGGAAACACCATATATTTT. It specifies CASSYSKLGNTIYF.

This clone was counted a few times. V and J are TRBV7-3 and TRBJ2-7; 13 bases line up with TRBD2. CDR1 and CDR2 (germline): SGHTA, FQGTGA. The V and J ends lost 5 bases and 6 bases, in that order; junction bases with no gene match: 4. The CDR3 extends over 14 amino acids. For the CDR3, the DNA is TGTGCCAGCAGCCGGTGGACTAGCGGGAGCGAGCAGTACTTC. This codes for CASSRWTSGSEQYF. The entire variable domain, with the rest obtained from reference TRBV7-3 and TRBJ2-7, is as follows: GAGVSQTPSNKVTEKGKYVELRCDPISGHTALYWYRQSLGQGPEFLIYFQGTGAADDSGLPNDRFFAVRPEGSVSTLKIQRTERGDSAVYLCASSRWTSGSEQYFGPGTRLTVT.

This clone appeared a few times. J is TRBJ1-1 and V is TRBV5-1, with D perhaps TRBD1 (6 bases). The CDR3 runs 15 residues. With 1 base removed from V and 0 bases from J, the gap between germline ends came to 10 bases. Germline CDR1 reads SGHRS; CDR2 reads YFSETQ. CDR3 loop: CASSLLDSLNTEAFF. The CDR3 coding sequence is TGCGCCAGCAGCTTGCTGGACAGTCTGAACACTGAAGCTTTCTTT.

The chain is built from TRBV7-2 and TRBJ2-3; D is perhaps TRBD2 (6 bases). CDR3 length equals 15 residues. CDR1 is SGHTA, CDR2 FQGNSA, per germline. V was clipped by 2 bases and J by 1 base, with 10 bases between them. CDR3 sequence reads: CASSLIGEGTDTQYF. CDR3 coding DNA: TGTGCCAGCAGCTTAATCGGGGAGGGCACAGATACGCAGTATTTT.

The V and J genes are TRBV28 and TRBJ2-1; D may be TRBD2 (5 bases). V lost 7 bases, J lost 3 bases, and 13 bases lay in between. This CDR3 comprises 14 residues. CDR1 and CDR2 from the germline V gene are MDHEN and SYDVKM. DNA for the CDR3: TGTGCCAGCACCAGAGGACTTTTCTACAATGAGCAGTTCTTC. Protein sequence: CASTRGLFYNEQFF.

The rearrangement links TRBV10-3 to TRBJ1-2; D gene uncertain. The V end lost 1 base, the J end lost 0 bases, and 6 bases lay between the germline ends. Germline V gives CDR1 ENHRY, CDR2 SYGVKD. The CDR3 contains 14 residues. CDR3 protein: CAISEFDTNYGYTF. The DNA of the CDR3 is TGTGCCATCAGTGAGTTCGACACTAACTATGGCTACACCTTC.

The chain joins TRBV4-2 to TRBJ2-7; D not certain. Trimming stripped 3 bases from V and 2 bases from J, with 17 bases between. Germline assignment: CDR1 LGHNA and CDR2 YNFKEQ. The CDR3 length is 16 residues. The CDR3 bases are TGTGCCAGCAGCCAGAGTGTCAGGAAGAACCCCTACGAGCAGTACTTC. It yields the protein CASSQSVRKNPYEQYF.